This TCR beta chain was observed in a study of shared clonotypes between healthy human individuals. Study information: Per donor, CD8 memory used one plate, CD8 naive used two, CD4 memory used three and CD4 naive used three. Regarding the study as a whole: Sharing of clonotypes among donors was expected to vary with sequencing depth.

A note on this clone: Its cognate antigen is unknown.

Libraries were prepared by immunoSEQ multiplex PCR; TCRdb keeps only in-frame clonotypes and omits some of them. The repertoire holds 1.6 million or so clones, with roughly 96% as singletons. CDR1 and CDR2 (germline): SGHRS, YFSETQ. The CDR3 spans 15 residues. V was clipped by 5 bases and J by 2 bases, with 13 bases between them. The sample consisted of naive CD4+ T cells sorted from blood. Subset denoted: CD45RA+ positively selected. The rearrangement uses TRBV5-1 and TRBJ1-4, with TRBD1 as a possible D gene (6 bases). The sequence came from a man aged 25-40 years in good health. CDR3 bases: TGCGCCAGCAGTGCAGGGGCGCTCACTAATGAAAAACTGTTTTTT. It is translated as CASSAGALTNEKLFF.